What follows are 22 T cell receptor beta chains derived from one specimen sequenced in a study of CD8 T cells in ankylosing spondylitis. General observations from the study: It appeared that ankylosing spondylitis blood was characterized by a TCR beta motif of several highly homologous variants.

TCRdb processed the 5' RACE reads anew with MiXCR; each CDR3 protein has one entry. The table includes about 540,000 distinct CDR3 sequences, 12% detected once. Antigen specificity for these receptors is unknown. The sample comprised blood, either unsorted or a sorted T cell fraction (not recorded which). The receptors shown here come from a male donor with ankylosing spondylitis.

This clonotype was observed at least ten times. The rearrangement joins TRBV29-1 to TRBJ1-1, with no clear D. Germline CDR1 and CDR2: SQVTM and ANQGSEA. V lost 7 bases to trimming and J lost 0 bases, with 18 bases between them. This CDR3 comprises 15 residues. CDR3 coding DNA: TGCAGCGCCAGCCGTTTGTTGGCGATGAACACTGAAGCTTTCTTT. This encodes CSASRLLAMNTEAFF.

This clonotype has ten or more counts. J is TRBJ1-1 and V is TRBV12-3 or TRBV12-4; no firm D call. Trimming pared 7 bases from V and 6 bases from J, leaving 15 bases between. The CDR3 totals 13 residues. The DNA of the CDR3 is TGTGCCAGCAACCCCGGCATCGACTCTGAAGCTTTCTTT. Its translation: CASNPGIDSEAFF.

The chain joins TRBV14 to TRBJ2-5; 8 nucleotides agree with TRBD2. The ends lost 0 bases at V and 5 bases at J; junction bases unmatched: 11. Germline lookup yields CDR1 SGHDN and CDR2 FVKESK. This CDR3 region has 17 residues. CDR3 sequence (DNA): TGTGCCAGCAGCCAAGAAGTCGGGAGGGCCGTTTGGGAGACCCAGTACTTC. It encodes CASSQEVGRAVWETQYF.

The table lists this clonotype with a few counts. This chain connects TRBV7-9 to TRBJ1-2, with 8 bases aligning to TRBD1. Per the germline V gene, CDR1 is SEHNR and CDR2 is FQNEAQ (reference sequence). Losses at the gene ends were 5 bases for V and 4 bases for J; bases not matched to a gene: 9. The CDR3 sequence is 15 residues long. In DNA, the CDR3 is TGTGCCAGCAGCATGGGGACAGGAGCGACCTATGGCTACACCTTC. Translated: CASSMGTGATYGYTF. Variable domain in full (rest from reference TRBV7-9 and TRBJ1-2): DTGVSQNPRHKITKRGQNVTFRCDPISEHNRLYWYRQTLGQGPEFLTYFQNEAQLEKSRLLSDRFSAERPKGSFSTLEIQRTEQGDSAMYLCASSMGTGATYGYTFGSGTRLTVV.

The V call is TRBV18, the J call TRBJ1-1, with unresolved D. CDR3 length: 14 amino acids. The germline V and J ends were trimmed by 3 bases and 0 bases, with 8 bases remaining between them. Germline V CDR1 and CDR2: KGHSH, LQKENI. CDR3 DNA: TGTGCCAGCTCACCGCCCACATTGAACACTGAAGCTTTCTTT. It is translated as CASSPPTLNTEAFF.

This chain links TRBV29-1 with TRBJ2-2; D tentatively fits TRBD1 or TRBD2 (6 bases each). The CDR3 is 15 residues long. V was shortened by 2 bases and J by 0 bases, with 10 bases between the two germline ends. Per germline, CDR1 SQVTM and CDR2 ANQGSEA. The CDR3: CSVEKGEANTGELFF. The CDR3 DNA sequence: TGCAGCGTTGAAAAGGGGGAGGCGAACACCGGGGAGCTGTTTTTT.

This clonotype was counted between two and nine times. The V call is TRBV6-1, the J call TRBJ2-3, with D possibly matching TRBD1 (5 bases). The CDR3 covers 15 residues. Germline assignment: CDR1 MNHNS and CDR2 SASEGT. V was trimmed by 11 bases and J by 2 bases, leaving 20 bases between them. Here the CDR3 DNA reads TGTGCCCTCAGCAGGGAACAGATTTCCACAGATACGCAGTATTTT. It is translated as CALSREQISTDTQYF.

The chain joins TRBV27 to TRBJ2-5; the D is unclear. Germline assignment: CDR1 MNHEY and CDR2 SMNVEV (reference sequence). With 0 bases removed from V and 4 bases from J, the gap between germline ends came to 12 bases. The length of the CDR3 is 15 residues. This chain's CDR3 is CASSLSVTTGETQYF. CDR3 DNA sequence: TGTGCCAGCAGTTTATCGGTGACCACGGGAGAGACCCAGTACTTC.

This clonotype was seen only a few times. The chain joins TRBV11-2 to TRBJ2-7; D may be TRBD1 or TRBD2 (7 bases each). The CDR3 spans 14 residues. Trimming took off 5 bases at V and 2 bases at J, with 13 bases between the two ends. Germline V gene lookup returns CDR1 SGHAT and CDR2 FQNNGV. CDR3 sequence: CASSLQGGTYEQYF. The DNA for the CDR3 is TGTGCCAGCAGCCTCCAGGGGGGGACCTACGAGCAGTACTTC. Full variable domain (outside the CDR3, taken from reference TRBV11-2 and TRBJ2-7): EAGVAQSPRYKIIEKRQSVAFWCNPISGHATLYWYQQILGQGPKLLIQFQNNGVVDDSQLPKDRFSAERLKGVDSTLKIQPAKLEDSAVYLCASSLQGGTYEQYFGPGTRLTVT.

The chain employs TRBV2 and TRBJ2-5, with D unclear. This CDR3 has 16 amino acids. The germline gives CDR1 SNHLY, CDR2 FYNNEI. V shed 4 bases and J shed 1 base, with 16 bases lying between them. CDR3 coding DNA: TGTGCCAGCAGTGGATTAATAAACCCAACCCAAGAGACCCAGTACTTC. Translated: CASSGLINPTQETQYF. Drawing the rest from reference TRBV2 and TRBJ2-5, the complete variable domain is EPEVTQTPSHQVTQMGQEVILRCVPISNHLYFYWYRQILGQKVEFLVSFYNNEISEKSEIFDDQFSVERPDGSNFTLKIRSTKLEDSAMYFCASSGLINPTQETQYFGPGTRLLVL.

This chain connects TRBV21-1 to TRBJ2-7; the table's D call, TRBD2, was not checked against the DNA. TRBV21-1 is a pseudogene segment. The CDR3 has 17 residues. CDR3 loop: CASSKVGTSGANYEQYV. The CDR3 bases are TGTGCCAGCAGCAAAGTGGGGACTAGCGGGGCAAACTACGAGCAGTACGTC.

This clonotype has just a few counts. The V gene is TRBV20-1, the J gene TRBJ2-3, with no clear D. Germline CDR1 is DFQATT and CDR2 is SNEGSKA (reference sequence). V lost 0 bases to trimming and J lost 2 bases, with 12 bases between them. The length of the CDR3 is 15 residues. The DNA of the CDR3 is TGCAGTGCTAGAGATTTAATCGAGCCCACAGATACGCAGTATTTT. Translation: CSARDLIEPTDTQYF.

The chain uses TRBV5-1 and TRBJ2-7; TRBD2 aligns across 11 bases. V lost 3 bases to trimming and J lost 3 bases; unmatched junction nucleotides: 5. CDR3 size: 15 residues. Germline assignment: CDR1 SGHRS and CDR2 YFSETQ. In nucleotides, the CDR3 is TGCGCCAGCAGCTCCCTAGCGGGAGGTCGCTACGAGCAGTACTTC. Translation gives CASSSLAGGRYEQYF.

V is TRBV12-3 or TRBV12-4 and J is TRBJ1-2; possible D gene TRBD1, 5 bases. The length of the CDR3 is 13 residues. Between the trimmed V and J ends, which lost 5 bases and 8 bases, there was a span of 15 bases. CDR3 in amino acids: CASSGDIGGGYTF. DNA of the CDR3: TGTGCCAGCAGTGGGGATATTGGGGGAGGCTACACCTTC.

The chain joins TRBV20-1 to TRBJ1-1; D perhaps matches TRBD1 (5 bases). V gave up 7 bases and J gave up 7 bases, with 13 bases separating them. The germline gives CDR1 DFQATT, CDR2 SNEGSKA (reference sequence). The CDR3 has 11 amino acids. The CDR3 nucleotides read TGCAGTGGAATCGGGGGTGTTGAAGCTTTCTTT. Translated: CSGIGGVEAFF.

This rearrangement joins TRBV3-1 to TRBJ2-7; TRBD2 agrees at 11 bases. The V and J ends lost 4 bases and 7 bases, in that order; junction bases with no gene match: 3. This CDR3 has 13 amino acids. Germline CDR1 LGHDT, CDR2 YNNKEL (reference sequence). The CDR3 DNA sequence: TGTGCCAGCAGCCTCGGGACTAGCGGTGAGCAGTACGTC. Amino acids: CASSLGTSGEQYV.

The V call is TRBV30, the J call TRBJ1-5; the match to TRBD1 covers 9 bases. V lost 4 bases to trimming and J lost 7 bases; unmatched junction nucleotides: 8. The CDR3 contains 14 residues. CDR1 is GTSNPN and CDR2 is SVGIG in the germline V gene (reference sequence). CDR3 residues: CAWTMDRGGQPQHF. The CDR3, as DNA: TGTGCCTGGACCATGGACAGGGGAGGACAGCCCCAGCATTTT.

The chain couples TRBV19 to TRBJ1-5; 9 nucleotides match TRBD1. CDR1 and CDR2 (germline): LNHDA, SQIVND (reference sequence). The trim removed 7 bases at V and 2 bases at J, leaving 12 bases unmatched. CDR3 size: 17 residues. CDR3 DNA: TGTGCCAGTACCTCCGGACAGGGGTTTAAGGGCAATCAGCCCCAGCATTTT. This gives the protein CASTSGQGFKGNQPQHF. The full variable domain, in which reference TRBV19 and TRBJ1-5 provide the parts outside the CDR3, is DGGITQSPKYLFRKEGQNVTLSCEQNLNHDAMYWYRQDPGQGLRLIYYSQIVNDFQKGDIAEGYSVSREKKESFPLTVTSAQKNPTAFYLCASTSGQGFKGNQPQHFGDGTRLSIL.

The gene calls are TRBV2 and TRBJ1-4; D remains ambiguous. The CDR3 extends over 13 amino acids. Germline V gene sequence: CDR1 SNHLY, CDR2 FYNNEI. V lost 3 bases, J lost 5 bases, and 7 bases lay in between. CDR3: CASSERRNEKLFF. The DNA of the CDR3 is TGTGCCAGCAGTGAGAGGAGAAATGAAAAACTGTTTTTT. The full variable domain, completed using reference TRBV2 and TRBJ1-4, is EPEVTQTPSHQVTQMGQEVILRCVPISNHLYFYWYRQILGQKVEFLVSFYNNEISEKSEIFDDQFSVERPDGSNFTLKIRSTKLEDSAMYFCASSERRNEKLFFGSGTQLSVL.

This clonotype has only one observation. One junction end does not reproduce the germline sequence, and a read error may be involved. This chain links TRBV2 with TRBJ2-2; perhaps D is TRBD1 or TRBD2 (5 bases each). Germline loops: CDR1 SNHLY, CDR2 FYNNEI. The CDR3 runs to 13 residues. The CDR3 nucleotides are TGTGCCAGCGGGAACAGGCCAACCGGGGAACTGTCTTTT. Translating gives CASGNRPTGELSF.

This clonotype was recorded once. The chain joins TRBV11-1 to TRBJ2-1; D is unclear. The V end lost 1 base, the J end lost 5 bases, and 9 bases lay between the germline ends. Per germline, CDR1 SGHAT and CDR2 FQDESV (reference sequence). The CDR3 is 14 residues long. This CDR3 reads CASSLDGPHNEQFF. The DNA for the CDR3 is TGTGCCAGCAGCTTAGACGGCCCACACAATGAGCAGTTCTTC. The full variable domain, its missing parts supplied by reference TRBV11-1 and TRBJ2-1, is EAEVAQSPRYKITEKSQAVAFWCDPISGHATLYWYRQILGQGPELLVQFQDESVVDDSQLPKDRFSAERLKGVDSTLKIQPAELGDSAMYLCASSLDGPHNEQFFGPGTRLTVL.

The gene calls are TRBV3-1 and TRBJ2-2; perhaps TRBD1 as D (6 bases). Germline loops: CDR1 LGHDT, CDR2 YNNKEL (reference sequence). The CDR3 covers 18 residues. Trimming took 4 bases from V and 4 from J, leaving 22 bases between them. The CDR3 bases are TGTGCCAGCAGCCCGACTCAGAACTGGGCAGGGGCCACCGGGGAGCTGTTTTTT. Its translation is CASSPTQNWAGATGELFF.